Shown below are 17 T cell receptor beta chains from a single sample sequenced in a study of regulatory T cells in long-lasting Graves disease. Time point here: newly diagnosed GD, antithyroid drugs for less than 3 months. RNA extracted from PBMCs served as the sequencing template. Arm-PCR with iRepertoire HTBI primers amplified the CDR3 regions for these TCR beta libraries. Each CDR3 protein gets one entry after TCRdb re-called the multiplex PCR reads with MiXCR. The sample yields a few hundred thousand distinct CDR3 sequences, 15% to 20% seen once. This sample was shared with a second study, whose subject was T cells in Graves' hyperthyroidism and ophthalmopathy.

This specimen was peripheral blood mononuclear cells (PBMCs), taken at new diagnosis, from a patient treated with antithyroid drugs. The receptors shown here come from a woman aged 18-29 years with Graves disease.

This clonotype was detected ten times or more. This chain joins TRBV12-3 or TRBV12-4 and TRBJ2-7, with D perhaps TRBD2 (5 bases). V was pared by 2 bases and J by 0 bases, with 14 bases between. The CDR3 consists of 16 residues. CDR3 bases: TGTGCCAGCAGTTTACCAGACTACTCGAGCTCCTACGAGCAGTACTTC. Amino acid sequence: CASSLPDYSSSYEQYF.

This clonotype appeared many times. The CDR3 here is CSVEDPGQHYEQYF. The CDR3 DNA reads as TGCAGCGTTGAAGATCCCGGGCAGCACTACGAGCAGTACTTC. This chain joins TRBV29-1 and TRBJ2-7, with unresolved D. The CDR3 contains 14 residues. Germline CDR1 SQVTM, CDR2 ANQGSEA. The V end lost 0 bases, the J end lost 3 bases, and 12 bases lay between the germline ends.

This clonotype came up a few times. The chain has TRBV6-5 and TRBJ2-2, with 8 bases fitting TRBD2. In germline, CDR1 is MNHEY, CDR2 SVGAGI. Unmatched junction bases numbered 15, after V lost 4 bases and J lost 2 bases. The CDR3 is made up of 19 amino acids. The CDR3 region has the DNA TGTGCCAGCAGTTTTACAACTAGCGGATATGCTATAAACACCGGGGAGCTGTTTTTT. This codes for CASSFTTSGYAINTGELFF.

A single count supports this clonotype. This chain uses TRBV6-2 or TRBV6-3 with TRBJ2-1; 13 bases fit TRBD2. Germline lookup yields CDR1 MNHEY and CDR2 SVGEGT. Unmatched junction bases numbered 4, after V lost 7 bases and J lost 7 bases. CDR3 length equals 14 residues. CDR3 residues: CASTRTSGSNEQFF. For the CDR3, the DNA is TGTGCCAGCACGCGGACTAGCGGGAGTAATGAGCAGTTCTTC.

This clonotype was observed many times. The CDR3 sequence is CASSFVRANNSPLHF. The CDR3 DNA reads TGTGCCAGCAGTTTCGTAAGGGCCAATAATTCACCCCTCCACTTT. The rearrangement links TRBV28 to TRBJ1-6, with D uncertain. V lost 3 bases and J 5 bases, leaving 11 bases between the germline ends. CDR3 size: 15 residues. Germline V lookup: CDR1 MDHEN, CDR2 SYDVKM.

This clonotype was picked up many times. The chain combines TRBV7-2 with TRBJ2-1, with 14 bases identical to TRBD2. J lost 7 bases, V lost 4 bases, and 6 bases had no gene match. This CDR3 spans 16 amino acids. Germline CDR1 SGHTA, CDR2 FQGNSA. The CDR3 nucleotides are TGTGCCAGCAGCTCACTCGGGACTAGCGGGAGAAATGAGCAGTTCTTC. This sequence encodes CASSSLGTSGRNEQFF.

This chain joins TRBV29-1 and TRBJ1-1, with D unclear. Germline loops: CDR1 SQVTM, CDR2 ANQGSEA. The V and J ends lost 4 bases and 5 bases respectively, with 17 bases between them. The CDR3 totals 14 residues. DNA of the CDR3: TGCAGCGTTGTTGATAGTGGCGGCTGGACTGAAGCTTTCTTT. Encoded protein: CSVVDSGGWTEAFF.

This clonotype was picked up a small number of times. This chain connects TRBV20-1 to TRBJ1-2; 7 bases are a match to TRBD1. Per the germline V gene, CDR1 is DFQATT and CDR2 is SNEGSKA (reference sequence). Trimming removed 5 bases from V and 6 bases from J; junction bases left unmatched: 18. This CDR3 is 16 amino acids long. Here the CDR3 reads CSADPGTEGVVDGYTF. CDR3 nucleotide sequence: TGCAGTGCTGACCCAGGGACAGAAGGTGTGGTGGATGGCTACACCTTC.

The table lists this clonotype with many counts. This chain connects TRBV6-1 to TRBJ1-3; tentatively, D is TRBD1 (5 bases). Germline CDR1 reads MNHNS; CDR2 reads SASEGT. Trimming took off 2 bases at V and 0 bases at J, with 14 bases between the two ends. The CDR3 length is 17 residues. The CDR3: CASSEWGTSLSGNTIYF. DNA for the CDR3: TGTGCCAGCAGTGAATGGGGCACATCACTCTCTGGAAACACCATATATTTT.

The genes are TRBV3-1 and TRBJ2-5; no clear D gene. Germline-derived CDR1 and CDR2 are LGHDT and YNNKEL (reference sequence). The CDR3 consists of 15 residues. The germline V and J ends were trimmed by 1 base and 1 base, with 10 bases remaining between them. The CDR3 DNA reads as TGTGCCAGCAGCCAAGGGCGGCTAACCCAAGAGACCCAGTACTTC. Translating gives CASSQGRLTQETQYF.

This clonotype has at least ten counts. This chain connects TRBV2 to TRBJ1-2, with 11 bases identical to TRBD1. Germline lookup yields CDR1 SNHLY and CDR2 FYNNEI. CDR3 length: 14 amino acids. Losses at the gene ends were 6 bases for V and 8 bases for J; bases not matched to a gene: 8. CDR3 sequence reads: CASRDRGPSDGYTF. For the CDR3, the DNA is TGTGCCAGCAGGGACAGGGGGCCAAGTGACGGCTACACCTTC.

This clonotype was counted only a few times. V and J are TRBV11-3 and TRBJ2-7; TRBD2 matches 11 bases. J gave up 0 bases and V 7 bases, and 5 bases lay outside the gene matches. The CDR3 is 15 residues long. The germline CDR1 and CDR2 sequences are SGHNT and YENEEA. The CDR3 region has the DNA TGTGCCAGCACCACGGGACTAGCGGACTCCTACGAGCAGTACTTC. Translated: CASTTGLADSYEQYF.

This clonotype was recorded many times. The chain joins TRBV25-1 to TRBJ1-1; D may be TRBD1 (5 bases). From germline, CDR1 is MGHDK and CDR2 SYGVNS. Deletions cut 0 bases from V and 1 base from J, with 12 bases between. The CDR3 runs to 16 residues. The CDR3 nucleotides read TGTGCCAGCAGTGAATATTTGGACAAAGAGAACACTGAAGCTTTCTTT. Residues: CASSEYLDKENTEAFF.

The V gene is TRBV7-9, the J gene TRBJ2-7; 9 nucleotides match TRBD1. The J segment lost 2 bases and the V segment lost 5 bases, leaving 7 bases of the junction unmatched. The CDR3 loop spans 15 amino acids. Germline lookup yields CDR1 SEHNR and CDR2 FQNEAQ (reference sequence). The CDR3 spells CASSNMGQGTYEQYF. CDR3 bases: TGTGCCAGCAGCAACATGGGACAGGGTACCTACGAGCAGTACTTC.

This clonotype was detected ten times or more. This rearrangement joins TRBV7-2 to TRBJ1-1, with TRBD1 matching 7 bases. The length of the CDR3 is 15 residues. Germline V gene data show CDR1 as SGHTA and CDR2 as FQGNSA. J lost 1 base, V lost 1 base, and 3 bases had no gene match. DNA for the CDR3: TGTGCCAGCAGCTTAGAGGGGGCGCGGAACACTGAAGCTTTCTTT. This translates into CASSLEGARNTEAFF.

The sample holds many counts of this clonotype. The chain has TRBV11-2 and TRBJ2-7, with 7 bases that match TRBD2. This CDR3 comprises 16 residues. Per germline, CDR1 SGHAT and CDR2 FQNNGV. The V and J ends lost 4 bases and 2 bases, in that order; junction bases with no gene match: 11. CDR3 coding DNA: TGTGCCAGCAGCTCCCTCCGGTGGGAGGGGACCTACGAGCAGTACTTC. Its protein is CASSSLRWEGTYEQYF. Filled out from reference TRBV11-2 and TRBJ2-7, the complete variable domain reads EAGVAQSPRYKIIEKRQSVAFWCNPISGHATLYWYQQILGQGPKLLIQFQNNGVVDDSQLPKDRFSAERLKGVDSTLKIQPAKLEDSAVYLCASSSLRWEGTYEQYFGPGTRLTVT.

The table lists this clonotype with many counts. The chain employs TRBV7-2 and TRBJ2-5; TRBD1 might be the D (5 bases). Germline V gene lookup returns CDR1 SGHTA and CDR2 FQGNSA. With 5 bases removed from V and 5 bases from J, the gap between germline ends came to 18 bases. The length of the CDR3 is 15 residues. The CDR3 DNA is TGTGCCAGCAGCCCTGGGCAGGGATGGGTGGAGACCCAGTACTTC. This gives the protein CASSPGQGWVETQYF.